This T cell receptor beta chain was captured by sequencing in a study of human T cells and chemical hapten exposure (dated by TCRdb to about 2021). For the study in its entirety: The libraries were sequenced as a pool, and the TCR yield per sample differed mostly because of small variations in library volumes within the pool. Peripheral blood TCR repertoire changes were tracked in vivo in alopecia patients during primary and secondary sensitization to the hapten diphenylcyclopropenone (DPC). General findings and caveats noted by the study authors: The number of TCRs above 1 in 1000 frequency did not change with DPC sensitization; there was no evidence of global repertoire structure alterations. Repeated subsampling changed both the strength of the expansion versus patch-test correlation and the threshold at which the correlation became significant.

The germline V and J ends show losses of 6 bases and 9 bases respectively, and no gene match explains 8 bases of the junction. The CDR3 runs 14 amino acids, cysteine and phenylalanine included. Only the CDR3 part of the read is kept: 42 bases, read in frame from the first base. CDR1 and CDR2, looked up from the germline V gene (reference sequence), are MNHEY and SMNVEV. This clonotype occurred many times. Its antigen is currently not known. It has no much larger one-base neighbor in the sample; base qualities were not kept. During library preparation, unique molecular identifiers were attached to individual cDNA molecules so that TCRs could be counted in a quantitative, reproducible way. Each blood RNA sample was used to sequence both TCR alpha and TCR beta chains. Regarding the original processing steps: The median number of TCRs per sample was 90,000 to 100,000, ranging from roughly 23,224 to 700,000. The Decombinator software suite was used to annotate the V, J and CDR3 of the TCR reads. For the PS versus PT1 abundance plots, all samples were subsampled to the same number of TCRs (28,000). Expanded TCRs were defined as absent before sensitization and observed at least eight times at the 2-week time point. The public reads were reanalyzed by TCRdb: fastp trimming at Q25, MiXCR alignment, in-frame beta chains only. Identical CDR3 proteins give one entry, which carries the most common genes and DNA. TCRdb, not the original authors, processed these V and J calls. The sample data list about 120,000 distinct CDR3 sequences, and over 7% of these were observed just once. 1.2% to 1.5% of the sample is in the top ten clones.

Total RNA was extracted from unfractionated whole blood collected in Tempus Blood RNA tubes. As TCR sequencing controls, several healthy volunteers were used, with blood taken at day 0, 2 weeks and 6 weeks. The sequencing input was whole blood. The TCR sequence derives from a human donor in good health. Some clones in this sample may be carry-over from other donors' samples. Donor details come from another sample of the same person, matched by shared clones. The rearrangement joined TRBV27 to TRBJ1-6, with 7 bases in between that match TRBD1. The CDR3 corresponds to CASRETGRPSPLHF. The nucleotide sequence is TGTGCCAGCAGAGAGACAGGGCGCCCTTCACCCCTCCACTTT.